A single sample is the source of the 31 T cell receptor beta chains below, sequenced in a study of blood T cell repertoires in COVID-19. Repertoires were generated with immunoSEQ multiplex PCR, while TCRdb's copy carries only in-frame clones and drops some. The repertoire holds 110,000 or so clones, with approximately 85% as singletons. Sequencing was performed on peripheral blood. Receptor source: a man aged 35 to 55 with acute or convalescent COVID-19.

This sequence joins TRBV10-3 and TRBJ2-7; a weak D match, TRBD2 (7 bases). V shed 3 bases and J shed 7 bases, with 13 bases lying between them. The CDR3 has 13 residues. The germline CDR1 and CDR2 sequences are ENHRY and SYGVKD. In DNA, the CDR3 is TGTGCCATCAGTGAACAGGGAGGGCAAGAGCAGTACTTC. Residues: CAISEQGGQEQYF.

This chain connects TRBV12-3 or TRBV12-4 to TRBJ1-6, with 8 bases identical to TRBD1. Germline trimming cut 4 bases from V and 14 bases from J; bases unmatched to any gene: 7. The CDR3 covers 13 residues. The CDR3 DNA reads as TGTGCCAGCAGTTCGGGACAGGTGGGATCCCTCCACTTT. Translated, it gives CASSSGQVGSLHF.

The genes are TRBV30 and TRBJ2-3; D is perhaps TRBD2 (5 bases). Trimming took 0 bases from V and 5 from J, leaving 6 bases between them. From germline, CDR1 is GTSNPN and CDR2 SVGIG (reference sequence). The CDR3 totals 12 residues. The CDR3 sequence is CAWSVRGDTQYF. CDR3 sequence (DNA): TGTGCCTGGAGTGTACGGGGAGATACGCAGTATTTT.

V gene TRBV7-2 combines with J gene TRBJ2-3; 8 bases match TRBD2. After removal of 3 bases from V and 2 bases from J, the junction contained 4 bases not matched to a gene. The V gene's germline CDR1 is SGHTA and CDR2 FQGNSA. The CDR3 has 15 amino acids. CDR3 coding DNA: TGTGCCAGCAGCTTGACGGGGGGGCACACAGATACGCAGTATTTT. Protein: CASSLTGGHTDTQYF.

This clone showed up just once. The rearrangement joins TRBV5-4 to TRBJ1-2, with a tentative D call TRBD1 (6 bases). V was clipped by 4 bases and J by 4 bases, with 8 bases between them. Germline V gene data show CDR1 as SGHNT and CDR2 as YYREEE (reference sequence). The CDR3 has 12 amino acids. The chain's CDR3 is CASSRGGYGYTF. The CDR3 nucleotides are TGTGCCAGCAGCAGGGGGGGCTATGGCTACACCTTC.

The chain combines TRBV5-6 with TRBJ2-2; tentatively, D is TRBD2 (7 bases). CDR1 and CDR2 from the germline V gene are SGHDT and YYEEEE. The CDR3 consists of 17 residues. Trimming cost V 0 bases and J 7 bases, with 19 bases left between them. The CDR3 protein is CASSLVYTGGRDGELFF. The CDR3, as DNA: TGTGCCAGCAGCTTGGTGTATACGGGGGGCCGGGACGGGGAGCTGTTTTTT.

The rearrangement joins TRBV18 to TRBJ2-3; D is perhaps TRBD1 (6 bases). This CDR3 is built from 15 residues. Germline lookup yields CDR1 KGHSH and CDR2 LQKENI. V gave up 3 bases and J gave up 0 bases, with 10 bases separating them. The CDR3 DNA sequence: TGTGCCAGCTCACCCTCAACAGGGAGCACAGATACGCAGTATTTT. Protein sequence: CASSPSTGSTDTQYF.

The V call is TRBV19, the J call TRBJ1-5, with D uncertain. The CDR3 sequence is 15 residues long. V was clipped by 3 bases and J by 2 bases, with 11 bases between them. Per germline, CDR1 LNHDA and CDR2 SQIVND (reference sequence). CDR3 protein: CASSIPGSRNQPQHF. DNA for the CDR3: TGTGCCAGTAGTATTCCGGGGTCGCGCAATCAGCCCCAGCATTTT. Based on the CDR3 plus reference TRBV19 and TRBJ1-5, the full variable domain is DGGITQSPKYLFRKEGQNVTLSCEQNLNHDAMYWYRQDPGQGLRLIYYSQIVNDFQKGDIAEGYSVSREKKESFPLTVTSAQKNPTAFYLCASSIPGSRNQPQHFGDGTRLSIL.

The chain couples TRBV9 to TRBJ2-2; 14 bases map to TRBD2. Trimming at V came to 4 bases and at J to 4 bases, leaving 12 bases not matched to a gene. Germline V gene sequence: CDR1 SGDLS, CDR2 YYNGEE. The CDR3 contains 19 residues. The CDR3 region has the DNA TGTGCCAGCAGCTCATCCGGGACTAGCGGGGGCTTAGGCACCGGGGAGCTGTTTTTT. Encoded protein: CASSSSGTSGGLGTGELFF.

The chain recombines TRBV7-8 with TRBJ2-7; 9 bases match TRBD1. CDR1 is SGHVS and CDR2 is FQNEAQ in the germline V gene. The CDR3 has 14 residues. V trimming: 2 bases; J trimming: 6 bases; junction bases outside the gene matches: 5. The CDR3 sequence is CASSLRDRGVEQYF. The DNA of the CDR3 is TGTGCCAGCAGCTTAAGAGACAGGGGGGTCGAGCAGTACTTC.

This sequence joins TRBV7-9 and TRBJ1-6; no clear D. V lost 7 bases to trimming and J lost 7 bases, with 11 bases between them. This CDR3 comprises 13 residues. The germline V gene encodes CDR1 SEHNR and CDR2 FQNEAQ (reference sequence). CDR3 sequence: CASKPSQNSPLHF. As DNA, the CDR3 is TGTGCCAGCAAGCCCTCACAGAATTCACCCCTCCACTTT.

The J gene is TRBJ1-3, the V gene TRBV6-1, with D tentatively TRBD1 (5 bases). Trimming removed 4 bases at V and 5 bases at J, with 21 bases between. The germline V gene encodes CDR1 MNHNS and CDR2 SASEGT. CDR3 length: 17 amino acids. CDR3 nucleotides: TGTGCCAGCAGTGGGGTTAGAAGGGGCGCTGGGAGAAACACCATATATTTT. Translation gives CASSGVRRGAGRNTIYF.

V usage is TRBV25-1 and J usage is TRBJ1-4; D not resolved. This CDR3 is built from 17 residues. V dropped 3 bases and J dropped 0 bases, with 14 bases sitting between them. Germline-derived CDR1 and CDR2 are MGHDK and SYGVNS. DNA of the CDR3: TGTGCCAGCAGTGACTTGCGCGCCTTTACAACTAATGAAAAACTGTTTTTT. This codes for CASSDLRAFTTNEKLFF.

This clone was counted a single time. The rearrangement uses TRBV13 and TRBJ2-1; 11 bases are shared with TRBD1. This CDR3 has 15 amino acids. Germline V lookup: CDR1 PRHDT, CDR2 FYEKMQ (reference sequence). V shed 4 bases, J shed 2 bases, and the junction held 1 base outside the gene matches. CDR3 sequence: CASSWTGGAYNEQFF. CDR3 nucleotide sequence: TGTGCCAGCAGCTGGACAGGGGGCGCCTACAATGAGCAGTTCTTC.

This clone was observed a few times. The chain combines TRBV9 with TRBJ1-2, with 9 bases that match TRBD1. With 3 bases clipped from V and 3 bases from J, the junction kept 9 bases outside the gene matches. Germline CDR1 and CDR2: SGDLS and YYNGEE. This CDR3 contains 16 residues. The CDR3 sequence is CASSGSADRGHYGYTF. CDR3 in DNA: TGTGCCAGCAGCGGGAGTGCGGACAGGGGACACTATGGCTACACCTTC.

Worth noting for this clone: Distinct nucleotide sequences in the sample also encode this CDR3. CDR3 protein: CSVESQGTDTQYF. CDR3 DNA sequence: TGCAGCGTTGAAAGCCAGGGCACAGATACGCAGTATTTT. The chain combines TRBV29-1 with TRBJ2-3; D is unresolved. CDR1 and CDR2 from the germline V gene are SQVTM and ANQGSEA. CDR3 length: 13 residues. The ends were cut back, 2 bases at V and 1 base at J, with 7 bases in the middle.

The V and J genes are TRBV14 and TRBJ2-1; 8 bases line up with TRBD1. The CDR3 totals 15 residues. The J segment lost 6 bases and the V segment lost 0 bases, leaving 4 bases of the junction unmatched. Germline V lookup: CDR1 SGHDN, CDR2 FVKESK. The CDR3 DNA reads TGTGCCAGCAGCCAAGAACGGACAGGGAGCAATGAGCAGTTCTTC. Translation gives CASSQERTGSNEQFF.

The V and J genes are TRBV7-9 and TRBJ1-3; D might be TRBD1 (5 bases). The CDR3 sequence is 19 residues long. CDR1 is SEHNR, CDR2 FQNEAQ, per germline (reference sequence). Trimming removed 7 bases from V and 0 bases from J, with 25 bases in between. In DNA, the CDR3 is TGTGCCAGCACCACGATGGGGGGTCTAGGACAAGTCTCTGGAAACACCATATATTTT. Translation gives CASTTMGGLGQVSGNTIYF.

The gene calls are TRBV29-1 and TRBJ2-7; perhaps TRBD1 as D (6 bases). Trimming stripped 6 bases from V and 2 bases from J, with 11 bases between. The CDR3 spans 12 residues. CDR1 is SQVTM, CDR2 ANQGSEA, per germline. This CDR3 reads CSVVGGPYEQYF. The CDR3 region has the DNA TGCAGCGTCGTAGGGGGACCCTACGAGCAGTACTTC.

The chain combines TRBV6-2 or TRBV6-3 with TRBJ2-3, with no clear D. Germline CDR1 reads MNHEY; CDR2 reads SVGEGT. The CDR3 covers 15 residues. Trimming left V 3 bases short and J 2 bases short, with 12 bases between. CDR3 in amino acids: CASSYAGTHTDTQYF. CDR3 coding DNA: TGTGCCAGCAGTTATGCAGGTACCCACACAGATACGCAGTATTTT.

The CDR3 loop reads CASSPQTSLVHEQFF. DNA of the CDR3: TGTGCCAGCAGTCCTCAGACTAGCTTGGTCCATGAGCAGTTCTTC. The V and J genes are TRBV6-5 and TRBJ2-1; 7 bases match TRBD2. J gave up 8 bases and V 5 bases, and 12 bases lay outside the gene matches. The CDR3 covers 15 residues. Germline V gives CDR1 MNHEY, CDR2 SVGAGI.

This clone was counted between two and nine times. J is TRBJ1-2 and V is TRBV4-3, with 10 bases that match TRBD1. The germline CDR1 and CDR2 sequences are LGHNA and YSLEER. There are 15 residues in the CDR3. The V gene end was trimmed by 3 bases and the J gene end by 5 bases; junction bases not matched to a gene: 6. CDR3 sequence reads: CASSQGGQGPYGYTF. For the CDR3, the DNA is TGCGCCAGCAGCCAGGGGGGACAGGGGCCATATGGCTACACCTTC.

J is TRBJ2-2 and V is TRBV5-6; D might be TRBD2 (5 bases). V shed 4 bases and J shed 1 base, with 5 bases lying between them. The CDR3 is made up of 13 amino acids. The germline V gene encodes CDR1 SGHDT and CDR2 YYEEEE. Written as DNA, the CDR3 is TGTGCCAGCAGCCGGGGGAACACCGGGGAGCTGTTTTTT. Its protein is CASSRGNTGELFF.

This clone occurred once. The chain combines TRBV12-5 with TRBJ1-5; TRBD1 might be the D (5 bases). The germline V gene encodes CDR1 LGHNT and CDR2 FRNRAP. V lost 1 base and J 6 bases, leaving 16 bases between the germline ends. The CDR3 totals 16 residues. CDR3 in amino acids: CASGLDPGLSTQPQHF. CDR3 bases: TGTGCTAGTGGTTTGGATCCGGGACTCTCCACTCAGCCCCAGCATTTT.

The J gene is TRBJ1-4, the V gene TRBV3-1 (or the pseudogene TRBV3-2), with 8 bases that match TRBD1. The CDR3 runs 17 residues. CDR1 LGHDT and CDR2 YNNKEL come from the germline V gene (reference sequence). J was trimmed by 0 bases and V by 5 bases; bases with no gene match: 8. CDR3 sequence reads: CASSTNSDRATNEKLFF. The CDR3 coding sequence is TGTGCCAGCAGCACAAACTCGGACAGGGCAACTAATGAAAAACTGTTTTTT.

V gene TRBV5-1 combines with J gene TRBJ2-2; 7 positions match TRBD2. The V gene's germline CDR1 is SGHRS and CDR2 YFSETQ. This CDR3 region has 15 residues. The V gene end was trimmed by 5 bases and the J gene end by 4 bases; junction bases not matched to a gene: 8. The CDR3 reads CASSRALASTGELFF. Here the CDR3 DNA reads TGCGCCAGCAGTAGGGCACTAGCGAGCACCGGGGAGCTGTTTTTT.

CDR3 DNA: TGTGCCAGCAGTCCCAGCTCCTACGAGCAGTACTTC. Translating it yields CASSPSSYEQYF. The rearrangement links TRBV6-6 to TRBJ2-7; no definite D call. V was clipped by 5 bases and J by 0 bases, with 5 bases between them. From germline, CDR1 is MNHNY and CDR2 SVGAGI (reference sequence). This CDR3 is built from 12 residues.

The J gene is TRBJ2-1, the V gene TRBV4-1, with 13 bases identical to TRBD2. J gave up 1 base and V 3 bases, and 6 bases lay outside the gene matches. Germline V gene sequence: CDR1 MGHRA, CDR2 YSYEKL. The CDR3 is 18 residues long. The CDR3 loop reads CASSQRTSGGPSYNEQFF. DNA of the CDR3: TGCGCCAGCAGCCAGAGGACTAGCGGGGGCCCATCCTACAATGAGCAGTTCTTC.

The gene calls are TRBV7-9 and TRBJ2-3; the match to TRBD2 covers 7 bases. This CDR3 is 14 amino acids long. Germline trimming cut 5 bases from V and 4 bases from J; bases unmatched to any gene: 6. The V gene's germline CDR1 is SEHNR and CDR2 FQNEAQ (reference sequence). This CDR3 reads CASSGRTSADTQYF. DNA for the CDR3: TGTGCCAGCAGCGGACGGACTAGTGCAGATACGCAGTATTTT.

The chain carries TRBV4-1 and TRBJ2-7; possible D gene TRBD2, 6 bases. Trimming removed 1 base at V and 6 bases at J, with 22 bases between. This CDR3 has 17 residues. Germline V lookup: CDR1 MGHRA, CDR2 YSYEKL. CDR3 nucleotides: TGCGCCAGCAGCCAAGGTCTTCTCGCGGGGTTCTCCCCCGAGCAGTACTTC. Residues: CASSQGLLAGFSPEQYF.

This chain connects TRBV7-3 to TRBJ1-1; TRBD1 matches at 7 bases. V shed 6 bases and J 3 bases; nucleotides not matched to a gene: 4. The CDR3 sequence is 13 residues long. CDR1 and CDR2 (germline): SGHTA, FQGTGA. CDR3 coding DNA: TGTGCCAGCAGTTTCCAGGGGGACACTGAAGCTTTCTTT. It specifies CASSFQGDTEAFF.